Each of the 17 T cell receptor beta chains below was sequenced from the same sample in a study of vaccination and CD4 T cells after COVID-19. No antigen has been identified for these receptors. Treatment indicated: roughly 11-day PBMC culture with coronavirus spike peptide pools or control peptides (ViraFEST assay). The assay that was used to sequence DNA from cultured CD4+ T cells was the Oncomine TCR Beta short-read assay. TCRdb processed the PCR reads anew with MiXCR; each CDR3 protein has one entry. The data show more than 13,000 distinct CDR3 sequences, about 50% seen once. Sequenced here: CD4+ T cells from blood, cultured in vitro, sampled before SARS-CoV-2 vaccination. The source of these receptors is a human donor who had recovered from COVID-19.

The rearrangement links TRBV5-8 to TRBJ1-2, with 7 bases that match TRBD1. The V segment lost 0 bases and the J segment 8 bases; nucleotides outside the gene matches: 1. This CDR3 contains 12 residues. The V gene's germline CDR1 is SGHTS and CDR2 YDEGEE. The chain's CDR3 is CASSLDRGGYTF. DNA for the CDR3: TGTGCCAGCAGCTTGGACAGGGGCGGCTACACCTTC.

This clonotype was recorded a few times. The chain uses TRBV20-1 and TRBJ1-5, with D uncertain. Germline V gene data show CDR1 as DFQATT and CDR2 as SNEGSKA (reference sequence). V was pared by 6 bases and J by 4 bases, with 16 bases between. The CDR3 contains 14 residues. The CDR3: CSARMGVLNQPQHF. The CDR3 bases are TGCAGTGCCCGGATGGGAGTTTTGAATCAGCCCCAGCATTTT.

The chain uses TRBV7-2 and TRBJ1-2; 9 nucleotides line up with TRBD1. The length of the CDR3 is 15 residues. The germline V gene has CDR1 SGHTA and CDR2 FQGNSA. V was clipped by 1 base and J by 7 bases; unmatched bases: 7. The chain's CDR3 is CASSLVDGDRAGYTF. The CDR3, as DNA: TGTGCCAGCAGCTTAGTGGATGGGGACAGGGCTGGCTACACCTTC.

This sequence joins TRBV10-3 and TRBJ1-5, with a weak D call TRBD1 (6 bases). Trimming pared 0 bases from V and 7 bases from J, leaving 7 bases between. The CDR3 is 13 amino acids. The V gene's germline CDR1 is ENHRY and CDR2 SYGVKD. The DNA of the CDR3 is TGTGCCATCAGTGAGTCACAGGGCCAGCCCCAGCATTTT. Amino acids: CAISESQGQPQHF.

The V gene is TRBV6-1, the J gene TRBJ1-2; 9 nucleotides align to TRBD1. CDR1 and CDR2 from the germline V gene are MNHNS and SASEGT. The junction had 9 bases not matched to a gene; V was cut back by 2 bases and J by 5 bases. CDR3 length: 16 amino acids. The CDR3 sequence is CASSERGQGRSYGYTF. The CDR3 region has the DNA TGTGCCAGCAGTGAACGCGGACAGGGGCGATCGTATGGCTACACCTTC.

This clonotype was detected a few times. The V and J genes are TRBV2 and TRBJ1-2; D call uncertain. Trimming took off 7 bases at V and 1 base at J, with 16 bases between the two ends. The CDR3 sequence is 15 residues long. Germline CDR1 SNHLY, CDR2 FYNNEI. CDR3: CASTRSGGSNYGYTF. The CDR3 nucleotides are TGTGCCAGCACTCGAAGCGGAGGCAGTAACTATGGCTACACCTTC.

The chain is built from TRBV7-9 and TRBJ1-1; 11 nucleotides agree with TRBD1. CDR1 and CDR2 (germline): SEHNR, FQNEAQ (reference sequence). This CDR3 is built from 16 residues. V was clipped by 5 bases and J by 1 base; unmatched bases: 6. For the CDR3, the DNA is TGTGCCAGCAGCCCCGGACAGGGGGCGGAGAACACTGAAGCTTTCTTT. It specifies CASSPGQGAENTEAFF.

The count of this clonotype is one. V gene TRBV23-1 combines with J gene TRBJ1-5; possible D gene TRBD1, 5 bases. TRBV23-1 is identified as an open reading frame with a role that is uncertain. V shed 4 bases and J shed 7 bases, with 17 bases lying between them. CDR3 length equals 15 residues. This CDR3 reads CASSLCLGGDQPQHF. In nucleotides, the CDR3 is TGCGCCAGCAGTCTGTGCTTGGGGGGGGACCAGCCCCAGCATTTT.

V and J are TRBV7-7 and TRBJ2-1; D remains ambiguous. Germline V gene sequence: CDR1 SSHAT, CDR2 FNYEAQ (reference sequence). V was cut by 5 bases and J by 5 bases, with 10 bases left in between. The CDR3 contains 13 residues. This CDR3 reads CASSRLGHNEQFF. For the CDR3, the DNA is TGTGCCAGCAGCCGCCTCGGCCACAATGAGCAGTTCTTC.

The chain's CDR3 is CASSPLAEQYF. The CDR3 bases are TGTGCCAGCAGTCCACTAGCCGAGCAGTACTTC. The chain carries TRBV2 and TRBJ2-7, with D perhaps matching TRBD2 (6 bases). The germline gives CDR1 SNHLY, CDR2 FYNNEI. The CDR3 totals 11 residues. V lost 5 bases and J 6 bases, leaving 8 bases between the germline ends.

This clonotype appeared a few times. The chain recombines TRBV21-1 with TRBJ2-2. TRBV21-1 is annotated as a pseudogene. CDR3 size: 14 residues. The CDR3 region is CASSHTDPTGELFF. The CDR3 coding sequence is TGTGCCAGCAGCCATACGGACCCCACCGGGGAGCTGTTTTTT.

The rearrangement links TRBV29-1 to TRBJ1-2, with D possibly being TRBD1 (5 bases). CDR1 is SQVTM, CDR2 ANQGSEA, per germline. V gave up 5 bases and J gave up 6 bases, with 10 bases separating them. The CDR3 runs to 11 residues. CDR3 nucleotide sequence: TGCAGCGTTCTCGGGGGGAATGGCTACACCTTC. Its translation is CSVLGGNGYTF.

CDR3 in amino acids: CASSSGTRGTGELFF. DNA of the CDR3: TGTGCCAGCAGCTCCGGGACCCGCGGCACCGGGGAGCTGTTTTTT. The gene calls are TRBV7-3 and TRBJ2-2; either TRBD1 or TRBD2 may fit D (5 bases each). This CDR3 region has 15 residues. The germline V gene has CDR1 SGHTA and CDR2 FQGTGA. V lost 4 bases, J lost 4 bases, and 13 bases lay in between.

This clonotype occurred a few times. The V gene is TRBV2, the J gene TRBJ1-6, with TRBD1 matching 7 bases. Germline V gives CDR1 SNHLY, CDR2 FYNNEI. V was pared by 6 bases and J by 5 bases, with 4 bases of the junction left unmatched. CDR3 length: 14 residues. The CDR3 sequence is CASRLGTDNSPLHF. CDR3 nucleotide sequence: TGTGCCAGCAGGCTAGGGACAGATAATTCACCCCTCCACTTT.

The chain uses TRBV10-3 and TRBJ1-1; 8 nucleotides match TRBD1. Germline V gene data show CDR1 as ENHRY and CDR2 as SYGVKD. The CDR3 totals 14 residues. The V segment lost 6 bases and the J segment 3 bases; nucleotides outside the gene matches: 6. The CDR3 reads CAIRSGTGYTEAFF. For the CDR3, the DNA is TGTGCCATCAGGTCCGGGACAGGCTACACTGAAGCTTTCTTT.

The chain is built from TRBV19 and TRBJ2-5, with TRBD2 matching over 9 bases. After removal of 4 bases from V and 1 base from J, the junction contained 4 bases not matched to a gene. This CDR3 contains 15 residues. The germline V gene has CDR1 LNHDA and CDR2 SQIVND (reference sequence). CDR3 amino acids: CASSRSGRTQETQYF. CDR3 coding DNA: TGTGCCAGTAGTAGGAGCGGGAGGACCCAAGAGACCCAGTACTTC.

The table lists this clonotype with a few counts. The chain recombines TRBV6-1 with TRBJ1-5; a weak D match, TRBD1 (5 bases). There are 15 residues in the CDR3. In germline, CDR1 is MNHNS, CDR2 SASEGT. Trimming left V 5 bases short and J 3 bases short, with 14 bases between. CDR3 sequence (DNA): TGTGCCAGCAGTCTGATAAGACAGTACAATCAGCCCCAGCATTTT. Its protein product is CASSLIRQYNQPQHF.